This TCR beta chain appears in the sequencing data of a study of siplizumab effects on memory and regulatory T cells. Germline CDR1 is MNHEY and CDR2 is SVGAGI. V was pared by 0 bases and J by 4 bases, with 11 bases between. The CDR3 contains 15 residues. Sequenced by immunoSEQ multiplex PCR; TCRdb stores in-frame clones only, minus some. Of 60,000 to 80,000 clones detected, around four fifths appear once; the ten largest clones hold approximately 3.4%. The receptor's source is a human donor in good health. The chain links TRBV6-5 to TRBJ2-3; D unresolved. The material sequenced was memory CD4+ T cells sorted from blood. In DNA form, the CDR3 reads TGTGCCAGCAGTTACTCGGTAAATAGAGCAGATACGCAGTATTTT. Residues: CASSYSVNRADTQYF.